This paragraph reports one T cell receptor (beta chain). Mismatch with germline at one junction end may stem from a read error. This record comes from a study of tumor and adjacent non-tumor tissue in lung cancer. The library came from three nested PCR rounds adapted from ARM-PCR protocols. TCRdb re-derived calls from the multiplex PCR reads in MiXCR, one entry per CDR3 protein. The data contain 95,000 to 150,000 distinct CDR3 sequences, about 66% of them singletons. The template was RNA from unsorted bulk tissue. The TCR sequence derives from a man younger than 40 with non-small cell lung cancer. Material for sequencing was lung tumor tissue.

CDR3 DNA sequence: TGTGGCAGCAGGGGGACTAGCGGGCGGTCAGATACGCAGTATTTT. Its protein is CGSRGTSGRSDTQYF. The V gene is TRBV11-3, the J gene TRBJ2-3; 12 bases fit TRBD2. The CDR3 contains 15 residues. The germline V gene has CDR1 SGHNT and CDR2 YENEEA.